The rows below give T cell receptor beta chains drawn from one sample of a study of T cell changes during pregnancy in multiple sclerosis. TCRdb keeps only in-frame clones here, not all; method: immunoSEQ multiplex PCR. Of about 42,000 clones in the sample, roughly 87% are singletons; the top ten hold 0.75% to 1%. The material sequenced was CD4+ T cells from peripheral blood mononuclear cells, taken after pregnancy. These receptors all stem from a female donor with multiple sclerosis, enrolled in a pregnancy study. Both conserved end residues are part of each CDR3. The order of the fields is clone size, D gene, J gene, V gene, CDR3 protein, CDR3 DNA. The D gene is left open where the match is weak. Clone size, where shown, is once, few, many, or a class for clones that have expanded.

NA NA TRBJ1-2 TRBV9 CASSSSPFEGYTF TGTGCCAGCAGCTCGTCCCCGTTTGAGGGCTACACCTTC
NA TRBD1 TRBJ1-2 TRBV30 CAWSVVPTGGLGGYTF TGTGCCTGGAGTGTAGTCCCGACAGGGGGTTTGGGTGGCTACACCTTC
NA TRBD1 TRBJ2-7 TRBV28 CASSSRNRGNEQYF TGTGCCAGCAGTTCTCGGAACAGGGGCAACGAGCAGTACTTC
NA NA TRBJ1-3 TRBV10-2 CASSESRSPGNTIYF TGCGCCAGCAGTGAGTCGAGGTCTCCTGGAAACACCATATATTTT
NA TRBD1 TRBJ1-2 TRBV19 CASSIRDSPTNYGYTF TGTGCCAGTAGTATAAGGGACAGTCCGACTAACTATGGCTACACCTTC
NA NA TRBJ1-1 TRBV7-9 CASSLDSNTEAFF TGTGCCAGCAGCTTAGACAGTAACACTGAAGCTTTCTTT
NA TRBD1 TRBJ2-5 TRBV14 CASSQGPGTGGRKTQYF TGTGCCAGCAGCCAGGGTCCGGGGACAGGGGGCAGGAAGACCCAGTACTTC
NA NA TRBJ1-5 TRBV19 CASSIIGGDQPQHF TGTGCCAGTAGTATAATCGGGGGGGATCAGCCCCAGCATTTT
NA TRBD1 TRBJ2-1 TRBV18 CASSRRQGVTDEQFF TGTGCCAGCTCACGAAGACAGGGGGTGACCGATGAGCAGTTCTTC
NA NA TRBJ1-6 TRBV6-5 CASTRSNSPLHF TGTGCCAGCACCAGGTCTAATTCACCCCTCCACTTT
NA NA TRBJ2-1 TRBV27 CASSRSSVEQFF TGTGCCAGCAGCCGCTCTTCGGTTGAGCAGTTCTTC
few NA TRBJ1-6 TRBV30 CAWSFNNSPLHF TGTGCCTGGAGTTTCAATAATTCACCCCTCCACTTT
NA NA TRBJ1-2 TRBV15 CATSRVGKAGGYTF TGTGCCACCAGCAGAGTAGGAAAAGCGGGAGGCTACACCTTC
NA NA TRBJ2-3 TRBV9 CASSVTSMWDTQYF TGTGCCAGCAGCGTAACATCGATGTGGGATACGCAGTATTTT
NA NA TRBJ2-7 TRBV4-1 CASSQAAASTNGQYF TGCGCCAGCAGCCAAGCGGCAGCGAGTACGAACGGGCAGTACTTC
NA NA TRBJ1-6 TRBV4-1 CASSHPRGTNSPLHF TGCGCCAGCAGCCACCCCCGGGGGACTAATTCACCCCTCCACTTT
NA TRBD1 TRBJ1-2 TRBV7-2 CASSLGGTARYTF TGTGCCAGCAGCTTAGGAGGGACAGCGCGCTACACCTTC
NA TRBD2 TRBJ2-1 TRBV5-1 CASSPGGTSGGYNEQFF TGCGCCAGCAGCCCGGGCGGGACTAGCGGGGGGTACAATGAGCAGTTCTTC
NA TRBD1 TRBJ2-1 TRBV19 CASSMDRRPYNEQFF TGTGCCAGTAGTATGGACAGGCGACCCTACAATGAGCAGTTCTTC
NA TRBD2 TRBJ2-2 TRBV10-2 CASSEGLAGSGSGELFF TGCGCCAGCAGTGAGGGACTAGCGGGAAGTGGGTCCGGGGAGCTGTTTTTT
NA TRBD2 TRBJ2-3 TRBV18 CASSPFAGLAGSDTQYF TGTGCCAGCTCACCATTCGCGGGACTAGCGGGGTCAGATACGCAGTATTTT
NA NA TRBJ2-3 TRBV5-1 CASSLGLPGTDTQYF TGCGCCAGCAGCTTGGGACTCCCGGGCACAGATACGCAGTATTTT
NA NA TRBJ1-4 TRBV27 CASSSLVGPLNEKLFF TGTGCCAGCAGTTCTTTAGTGGGCCCGCTAAATGAAAAACTGTTTTTT
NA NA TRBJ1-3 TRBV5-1 CASSAEGGTGNTIYF TGCGCCAGCAGCGCCGAGGGGGGGACTGGAAACACCATATATTTT
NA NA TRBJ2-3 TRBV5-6 CASSLYTGGADTQYF TGTGCCAGCAGCTTGTATACTGGGGGCGCAGATACGCAGTATTTT
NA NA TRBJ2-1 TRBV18 CASSPPNGVRDEQFF TGTGCCAGCTCACCACCAAACGGGGTAAGGGATGAGCAGTTCTTC
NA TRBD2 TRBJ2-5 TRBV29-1 CSVLSGEETQYF TGCAGCGTCCTTAGCGGGGAGGAGACCCAGTACTTC
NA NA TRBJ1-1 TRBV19 CASRETGLDTEAFF TGTGCCAGTAGGGAAACAGGGTTGGACACTGAAGCTTTCTTT
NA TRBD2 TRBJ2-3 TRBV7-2 CASSTAGGGADTQYF TGTGCCAGCAGCACCGCGGGGGGGGGCGCAGATACGCAGTATTTT
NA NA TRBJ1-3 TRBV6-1 CASSERSGNTIYF TGTGCCAGCAGTGAACGGAGTGGAAACACCATATATTTT
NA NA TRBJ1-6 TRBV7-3 CASSLTGADSPLHF TGTGCCAGCAGCTTAACAGGAGCGGATTCACCCCTCCACTTT
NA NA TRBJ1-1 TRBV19 CASSNRDTEAFF TGTGCCAGTAGTAACAGGGACACTGAAGCTTTCTTT
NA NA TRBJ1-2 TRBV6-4 CASIRAQGGLDGYTF TGTGCCAGCATACGGGCACAGGGTGGTTTGGATGGCTACACCTTC
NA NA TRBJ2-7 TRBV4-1 CASSQDWAGEQYF TGCGCCAGCAGCCAAGACTGGGCGGGCGAGCAGTACTTC
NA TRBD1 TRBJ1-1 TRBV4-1 CASSPGTGGEGTEAFF TGCGCCAGCAGCCCTGGGACAGGAGGTGAAGGCACTGAAGCTTTCTTT
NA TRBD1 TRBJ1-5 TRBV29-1 CSVLLQGQGQPQHF TGCAGCGTCCTCTTACAGGGGCAGGGTCAGCCCCAGCATTTT
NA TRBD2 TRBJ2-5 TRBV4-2 CASSQGVAGGGETQYF TGTGCCAGCAGCCAAGGGGTAGCGGGGGGAGGAGAGACCCAGTACTTC
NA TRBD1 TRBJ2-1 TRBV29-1 CSVEGQGISNEQFF TGCAGCGTTGAAGGACAGGGTATCTCCAATGAGCAGTTCTTC
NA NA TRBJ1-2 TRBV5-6 CASSLDRVNYGYTF TGTGCCAGCAGCTTGGACAGAGTTAACTATGGCTACACCTTC
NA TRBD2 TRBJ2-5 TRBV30 CACTSGRGAEETQYF TGTGCCTGCACTTCAGGGCGGGGGGCTGAAGAGACCCAGTACTTC
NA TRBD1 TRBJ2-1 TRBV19 CASREGQGGYNEQFF TGTGCCAGTAGGGAGGGACAGGGGGGGTACAATGAGCAGTTCTTC
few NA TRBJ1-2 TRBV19 CASSRAGSFSGYTF TGTGCCAGTAGTCGGGCAGGGTCGTTCAGTGGCTACACCTTC
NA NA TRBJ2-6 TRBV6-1 CASSVLETADISGANVLTF TGTGCCAGCAGTGTTCTCGAGACAGCAGATATTTCTGGGGCCAACGTCCTGACTTTC
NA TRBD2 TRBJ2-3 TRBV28 CASSLSTSGGAQDTQYF TGTGCCAGCAGTTTATCTACTAGCGGGGGGGCCCAAGATACGCAGTATTTT
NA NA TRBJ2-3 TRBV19 CASSSQSADTQYF TGTGCCAGTAGTAGCCAGTCCGCAGATACGCAGTATTTT
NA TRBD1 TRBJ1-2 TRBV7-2 CASSLAGTGGFNYGYTF TGTGCCAGCAGCTTAGCGGGGACAGGGGGTTTCAACTATGGCTACACCTTC
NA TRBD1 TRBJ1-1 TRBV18 CASSPFGDRGTEAFF TGTGCCAGCTCACCATTTGGGGACAGGGGCACTGAAGCTTTCTTT
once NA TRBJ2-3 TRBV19 CASSPRGPETDTQYF TGTGCCAGTAGTCCAAGGGGCCCCGAAACAGATACGCAGTATTTT
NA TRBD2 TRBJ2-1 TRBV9 CASSPRTSGGAWDEQFF TGTGCCAGCAGCCCACGGACTAGCGGGGGGGCCTGGGATGAGCAGTTCTTC
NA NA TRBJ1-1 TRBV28 CASLGTAENTEAFF TGTGCCAGCCTGGGGACTGCAGAGAACACTGAAGCTTTCTTT
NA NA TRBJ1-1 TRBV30 CAWRKQEYPNTEAFF TGTGCCTGGAGAAAGCAAGAGTACCCTAACACTGAAGCTTTCTTT
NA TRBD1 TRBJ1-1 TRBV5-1 CASSIRQGTWNTEAFF TGCGCCAGCAGCATTAGACAGGGGACGTGGAACACTGAAGCTTTCTTT
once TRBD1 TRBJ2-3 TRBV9 CASSVASEADRGPDTQYF TGTGCCAGCAGCGTAGCTAGTGAGGCCGACAGGGGCCCAGATACGCAGTATTTT
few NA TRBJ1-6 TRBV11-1 CASSRPEDNSPLHF TGTGCCAGCAGCCGTCCAGAAGATAATTCACCCCTCCACTTT
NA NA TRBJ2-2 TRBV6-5 CASSYASRRHTGELFF TGTGCCAGCAGTTATGCTAGCCGGAGGCACACCGGGGAGCTGTTTTTT
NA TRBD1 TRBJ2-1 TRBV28 CASRTGVRSSYNEQFF TGTGCCAGCAGAACAGGGGTAAGGAGCTCCTACAATGAGCAGTTCTTC
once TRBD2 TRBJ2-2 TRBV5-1 CASSTNLLTSPGELFF TGCGCCAGCAGCACCAACCTACTGACTAGCCCCGGGGAGCTGTTTTTT
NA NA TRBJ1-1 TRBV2 CASNKMMNTEAFF TGTGCCAGCAACAAGATGATGAACACTGAAGCTTTCTTT
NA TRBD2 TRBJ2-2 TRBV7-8 CASSQRLAGYGGELFF TGTGCCAGCAGCCAACGGTTAGCGGGGTACGGCGGGGAGCTGTTTTTT
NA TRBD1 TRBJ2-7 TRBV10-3 CAISVGRGLRIYEQYF TGTGCCATCAGTGTGGGTAGGGGGCTTCGGATCTACGAGCAGTACTTC